This TCR beta chain was captured by sequencing in a study of T cell responses to AZD1222 COVID-19 vaccine. Study outcomes and limitations: Repertoires were sampled only after the peak T cell response. Donors skewed white British and female; clonal diversity was possibly underestimated. Across spike, vaccine-associated CD4 TCRs were found, dominant at 160-218 and 743-854.

As regards this clone: As yet, its antigen is unknown.

Second-dose intervals of approximately 4 or approximately 12 weeks were pooled. V lost 4 bases and J 0 bases, leaving 14 bases between the germline ends. This CDR3 region has 16 residues. The germline gives CDR1 MDHEN, CDR2 SYDVKM. Clones were sequenced by immunoSEQ multiplex PCR, and TCRdb holds only the in-frame ones, with some missing. The sample contains about 130,000 clones, under 95% of which appear only once. Sequencing used peripheral blood, obtained 28 days after the second AZD1222 dose. The receptor comes from an adult who received the AZD1222 COVID-19 vaccine. The J gene is TRBJ2-3, the V gene TRBV28; a weak D match, TRBD1 (6 bases). Written as DNA, the CDR3 is TGTGCCAGCAGTTCCCCACAGGGTTCTAGCACAGATACGCAGTATTTT. Encoded protein: CASSSPQGSSTDTQYF.